One TCR beta chain is described in this entry. No antigen is known for it. UMI-labeled 5' RACE generated the TCR beta libraries. Each CDR3 protein gets one entry in TCRdb, which reprocessed the 5' RACE reads and gives no DNA. This specimen shows fewer than 20,000 distinct CDR3 sequences; the ten leading clones hold around 6.2%. The CDR3 covers 17 residues. Germline CDR1 SEHNR, CDR2 FQNEAQ (reference sequence). This record belongs to a study of human CD8 memory T cell subsets. Whole-study results and caveats: Precursor exhausted T cells shared very few clonotypes with stem-like memory T cells. Both stem-like memory T cells and precursor exhausted T cells showed comparably high diversity, which set them apart from effector memory cells.

TSTEM, the stem-like memory CD8+ T cells, were CCR7+ PD-1- TIGIT-. The chain links TRBV7-9 to TRBJ1-1; the D gene TCRdb calls, TRBD1, cannot be checked with no DNA. The TCR comes from a human donor in good health. Sequencing used CD8+ stem-like memory T cells (TSCM and TCM) sorted from PBMCs. Stated subset: stem-like memory CD8 T cells (TSTEM), CCR7+ PD-1- TIGIT-. CDR3 protein: CASSHGGQGKSGTEAFF.